This T cell receptor (beta chain) was identified in a study of T cells in localized non-small cell lung cancer. Overall study findings and caveats: Paired adjacent lung recovered a median approximately 57 of the top 100 tumor clones. One tumor region alone was sequenced, and heterogeneity therefore remains possible. Higher blood T cell density tracked longer overall survival. Adjacent uninvolved lung tissue had the highest T cell clonality, exceeding tumor.

Trimming removed 0 bases from V and 0 bases from J, with 7 bases in between. There are 15 residues in the CDR3. CDR1 and CDR2 from the germline V gene are SGDLS and YYNGEE. Profiled with immunoSEQ multiplex PCR; TCRdb holds only in-frame clones, not every one. The profile shows 100,000 to 150,000 clones, around 92% of them singletons. Comment on this clone: No antigen is known for it.

Sample: peripheral blood, taken before any cancer treatment. This TCR derives from a female donor aged 60 or older with stage I lung adenocarcinoma. The V call is TRBV9, the J call TRBJ1-3; unclear D gene. CDR3 residues: CASSVEPLSGNTIYF. The CDR3 DNA reads as TGTGCCAGCAGCGTAGAACCGCTCTCTGGAAACACCATATATTTT.